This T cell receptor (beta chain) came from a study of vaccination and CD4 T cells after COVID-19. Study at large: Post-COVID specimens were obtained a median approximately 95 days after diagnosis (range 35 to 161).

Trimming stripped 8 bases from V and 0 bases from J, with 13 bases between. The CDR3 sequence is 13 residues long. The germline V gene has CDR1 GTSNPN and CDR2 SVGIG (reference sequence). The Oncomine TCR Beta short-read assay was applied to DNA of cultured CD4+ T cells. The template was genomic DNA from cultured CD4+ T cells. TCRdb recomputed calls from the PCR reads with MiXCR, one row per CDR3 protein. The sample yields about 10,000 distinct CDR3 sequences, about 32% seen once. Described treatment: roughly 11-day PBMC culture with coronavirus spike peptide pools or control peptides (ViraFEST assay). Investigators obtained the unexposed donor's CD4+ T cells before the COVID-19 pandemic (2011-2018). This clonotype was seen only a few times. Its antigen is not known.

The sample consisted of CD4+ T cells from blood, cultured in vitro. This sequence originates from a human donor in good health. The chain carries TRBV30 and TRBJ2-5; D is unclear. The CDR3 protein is CAGCWSYQETQYF. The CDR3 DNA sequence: TGTGCCGGGTGCTGGTCCTACCAAGAGACCCAGTACTTC.